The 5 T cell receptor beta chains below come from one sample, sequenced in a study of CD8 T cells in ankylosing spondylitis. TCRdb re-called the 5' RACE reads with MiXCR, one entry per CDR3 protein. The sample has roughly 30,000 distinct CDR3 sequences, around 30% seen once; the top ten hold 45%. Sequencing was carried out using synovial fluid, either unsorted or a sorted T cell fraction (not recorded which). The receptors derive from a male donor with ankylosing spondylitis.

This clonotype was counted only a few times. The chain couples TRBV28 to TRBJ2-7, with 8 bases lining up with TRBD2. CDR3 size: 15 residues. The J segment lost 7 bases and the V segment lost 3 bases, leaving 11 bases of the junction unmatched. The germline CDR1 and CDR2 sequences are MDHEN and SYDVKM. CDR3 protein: CASSLRLAGPGEQYV. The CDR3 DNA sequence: TGTGCCAGCAGTTTGAGGCTAGCGGGTCCTGGGGAGCAGTACGTC.

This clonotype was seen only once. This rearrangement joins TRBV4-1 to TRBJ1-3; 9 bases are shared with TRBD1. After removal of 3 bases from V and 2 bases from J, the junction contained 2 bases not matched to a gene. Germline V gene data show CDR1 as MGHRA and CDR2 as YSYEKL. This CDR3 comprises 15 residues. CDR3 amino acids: CASSQGQGAGNTIYF. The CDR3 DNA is TGCGCCAGCAGCCAGGGACAGGGCGCTGGAAACACCATATATTTT.

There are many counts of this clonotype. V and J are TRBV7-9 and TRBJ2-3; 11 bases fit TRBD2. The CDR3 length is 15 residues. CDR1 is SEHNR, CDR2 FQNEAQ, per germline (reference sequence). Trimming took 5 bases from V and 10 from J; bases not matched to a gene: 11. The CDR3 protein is CASSRRWLAGGAQYF. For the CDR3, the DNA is TGTGCCAGCAGCCGGAGGTGGCTAGCGGGGGGAGCGCAGTATTTT.

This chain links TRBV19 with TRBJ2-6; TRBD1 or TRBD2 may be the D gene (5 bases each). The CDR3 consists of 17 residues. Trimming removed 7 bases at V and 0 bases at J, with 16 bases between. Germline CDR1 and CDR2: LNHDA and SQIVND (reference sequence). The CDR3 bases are TGTGCCAGTATCCCTCGGGCCGGGGCCTCTGGGGCCAACGTCCTGACTTTC. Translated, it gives CASIPRAGASGANVLTF.

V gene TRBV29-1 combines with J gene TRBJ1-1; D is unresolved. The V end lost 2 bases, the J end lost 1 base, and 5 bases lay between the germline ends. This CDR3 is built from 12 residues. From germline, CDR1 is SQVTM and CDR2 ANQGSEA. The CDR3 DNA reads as TGCAGCGTTGAATTCGGGAACACTGAAGCTTTCTTT. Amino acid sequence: CSVEFGNTEAFF.